Listed below are T cell receptor beta chains from one sample, sequenced in a study of synovial regulatory T cells in juvenile arthritis. Assay used: immunoSEQ multiplex PCR; TCRdb lists only in-frame clones, some missing. This sample's clone table lists a few thousand clones. The specimen sequenced was Treg cells from the synovium. These receptors were obtained from a donor aged 2 to 35 with juvenile idiopathic arthritis. CDR3s include the opening cysteine and the closing phenylalanine or tryptophan. Size is omitted from some rows. Given values are once, few, many or a class for expanded clones.

medium-sized	TRBV25-1	14	TRBJ1-2	CASSPWTGKYGYTF
medium-sized	TRBV6-5	13	TRBJ2-4	CASSYSTKNIQYF
medium-sized	TRBV10-3	13	TRBJ1-2	CATLQGANYGYTF
medium-sized	TRBV11-2	14	TRBJ2-7	CASSLATYTYEQYF
NA	TRBV7-9	17	TRBJ1-2	CASSPRQLALTRYGYTF
medium-sized	TRBV11-1	15	TRBJ2-7	CASSRTSGGFHEQYF
medium-sized	TRBV5-6	13	TRBJ2-7	CASSLTGVYEQYF
medium-sized	TRBV6-5	13	TRBJ2-1	CASRLIQGNEQFF
medium-sized	TRBV5-1	13	TRBJ2-3	CASRGLATDTQYF
medium-sized	TRBV5-1	11	TRBJ2-1	CASSEGYEQFF
medium-sized	TRBV7-9	13	TRBJ1-6	CASSRDGNSPLHF
medium-sized	TRBV6-5	14	TRBJ2-7	CASSYRTRSYEQYF
medium-sized	TRBV6-6	14	TRBJ2-7	CASSPPRAGAEQYF
medium-sized	TRBV4-1	16	TRBJ2-7	CASSHTSGGRRSEQYF
medium-sized	TRBV5-1	15	TRBJ2-7	CASSSEQVNVDGQYF
medium-sized	TRBV6-6	16	TRBJ2-7	CARPAPYSGGAYEQYF
NA	TRBV25-1	18	TRBJ2-1	CASSDWVAGTVPYNEQFF
medium-sized	TRBV19	16	TRBJ2-1	CASSTRGGGGSNEQFF
medium-sized	TRBV11-1	13	TRBJ2-7	CASKWTGRGEQYF
NA	TRBV6-7	12	TRBJ2-2	CASSYWVRAAVF
medium-sized	TRBV19	15	TRBJ2-1	CASSIIQAPRHEQFF
NA	TRBV10-3	14	TRBJ1-2	CAISWDGPNYGYTF
medium-sized	TRBV5-1	15	TRBJ1-1	CASFRRQGANTEAFF
NA	TRBV28	18	TRBJ2-5	CASSLGDPTGTRPETQYF
medium-sized	TRBV12-5	12	TRBJ1-6	CASGFIGSPLHF
medium-sized	TRBV5-1	16	TRBJ1-6	CASSLGLGRHNSPLHF
NA	TRBV7-8	18	TRBJ2-3	CASSLRTSGGAATDTQYF
medium-sized	TRBV7-8	15	TRBJ2-2	CASSLTIPTTGELFF
medium-sized	TRBV5-1	14	TRBJ1-1	CASSLWGGNTEAFF
NA	TRBV28	14	TRBJ2-3	CARGKGRQKDTQYF
medium-sized	TRBV6-1	17	TRBJ2-1	CASSVLTGGISYNEQFF
medium-sized	TRBV18	13	TRBJ2-5	CASSPQGLETQYF
medium-sized	TRBV6-1	12	TRBJ2-4	CASSVPKNIQYF
medium-sized	TRBV7-9	16	TRBJ1-3	CASSASGTGHGNTIYF
medium-sized	TRBV6-6	13	TRBJ2-5	CASSGNPRETQYF
medium-sized	TRBV6-1	17	TRBJ2-3	CASSEYWLAGDTDTQYF
NA	TRBV7-9	16	TRBJ1-2	CASSLMGAAAPYGYTF
medium-sized	TRBV30	11	TRBJ1-3	CAWSRGNTIYF
NA	TRBV19	14	TRBJ2-7	CASRGTGAHYEQYF
medium-sized	TRBV27	13	TRBJ1-4	CAIDSATNEKLFF
medium-sized	TRBV29-1	15	TRBJ1-3	CSVASGRSSGNTIYF